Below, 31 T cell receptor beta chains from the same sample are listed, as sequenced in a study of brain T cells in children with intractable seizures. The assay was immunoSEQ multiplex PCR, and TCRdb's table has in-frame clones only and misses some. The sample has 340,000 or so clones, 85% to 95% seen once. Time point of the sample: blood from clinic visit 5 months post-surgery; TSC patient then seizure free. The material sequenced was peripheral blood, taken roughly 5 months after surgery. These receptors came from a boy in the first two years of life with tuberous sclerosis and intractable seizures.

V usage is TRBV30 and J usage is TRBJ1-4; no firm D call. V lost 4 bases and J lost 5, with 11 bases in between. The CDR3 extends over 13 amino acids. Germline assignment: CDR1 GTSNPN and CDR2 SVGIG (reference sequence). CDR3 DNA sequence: TGTGCCTGGAATCAAAGGGAGAATGAAAAACTGTTTTTT. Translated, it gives CAWNQRENEKLFF. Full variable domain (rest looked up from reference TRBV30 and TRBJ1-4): SQTIHQWPATLVQPVGSPLSLECTVEGTSNPNLYWYRQAAGRGLQLLFYSVGIGQISSEVPQNLSASRPQDRQFILSSKKLLLSDSGFYLCAWNQRENEKLFFGSGTQLSVL.

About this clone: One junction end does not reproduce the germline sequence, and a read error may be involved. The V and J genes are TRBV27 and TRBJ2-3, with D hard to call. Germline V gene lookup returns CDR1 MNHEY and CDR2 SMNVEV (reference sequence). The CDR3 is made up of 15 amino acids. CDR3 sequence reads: CASSLDWASTDTQYF. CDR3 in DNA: TGCGCCAGCAGTTTAGACTGGGCCAGCACAGATACGCAGTATTTT.

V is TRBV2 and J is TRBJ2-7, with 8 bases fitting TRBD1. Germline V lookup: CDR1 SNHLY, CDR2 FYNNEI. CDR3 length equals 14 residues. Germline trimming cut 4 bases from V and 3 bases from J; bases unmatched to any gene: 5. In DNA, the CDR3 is TGTGCCAGCAGTGCGGTACAGGGGGGCTACGAGCAGTACTTC. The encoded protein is CASSAVQGGYEQYF.

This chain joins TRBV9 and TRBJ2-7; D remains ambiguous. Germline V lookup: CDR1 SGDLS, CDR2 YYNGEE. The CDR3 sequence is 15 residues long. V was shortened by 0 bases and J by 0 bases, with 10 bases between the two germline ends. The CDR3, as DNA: TGTGCCAGCAGCGTAGGTAACACCTCCTCCTACGAGCAGTACTTC. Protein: CASSVGNTSSYEQYF.

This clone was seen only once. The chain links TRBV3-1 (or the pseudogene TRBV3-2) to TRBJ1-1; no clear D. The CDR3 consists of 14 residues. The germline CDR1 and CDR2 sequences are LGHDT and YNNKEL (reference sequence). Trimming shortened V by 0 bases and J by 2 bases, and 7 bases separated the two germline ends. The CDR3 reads CASSQEDLNTEAFF. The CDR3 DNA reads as TGTGCCAGCAGCCAAGAAGACCTAAACACTGAAGCTTTCTTT.

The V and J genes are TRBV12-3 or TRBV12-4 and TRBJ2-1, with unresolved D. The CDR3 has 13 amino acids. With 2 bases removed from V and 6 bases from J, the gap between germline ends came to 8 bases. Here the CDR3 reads CASSLIRSNEQFF. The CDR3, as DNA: TGTGCCAGCAGTTTAATCAGGAGCAATGAGCAGTTCTTC.

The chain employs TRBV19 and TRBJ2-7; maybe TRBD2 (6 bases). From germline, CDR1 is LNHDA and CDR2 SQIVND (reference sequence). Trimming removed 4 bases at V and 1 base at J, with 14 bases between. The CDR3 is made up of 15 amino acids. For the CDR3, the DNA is TGTGCCAGTAGTACCCTTCTAGCGTATTCCTACGAGCAGTACTTC. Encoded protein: CASSTLLAYSYEQYF.

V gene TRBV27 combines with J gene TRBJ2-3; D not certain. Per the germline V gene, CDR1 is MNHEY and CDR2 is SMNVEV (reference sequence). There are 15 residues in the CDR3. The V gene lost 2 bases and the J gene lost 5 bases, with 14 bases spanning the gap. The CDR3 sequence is CASSLICAMEDTQYF. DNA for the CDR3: TGTGCCAGCAGTTTAATCTGTGCGATGGAAGATACGCAGTATTTT.

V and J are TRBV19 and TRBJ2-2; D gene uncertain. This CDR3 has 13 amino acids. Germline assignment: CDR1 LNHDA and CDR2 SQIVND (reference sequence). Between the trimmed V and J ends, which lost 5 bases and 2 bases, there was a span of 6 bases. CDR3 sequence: CASSDTNTGELFF. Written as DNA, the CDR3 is TGTGCCAGTAGTGACACTAACACCGGGGAGCTGTTTTTT.

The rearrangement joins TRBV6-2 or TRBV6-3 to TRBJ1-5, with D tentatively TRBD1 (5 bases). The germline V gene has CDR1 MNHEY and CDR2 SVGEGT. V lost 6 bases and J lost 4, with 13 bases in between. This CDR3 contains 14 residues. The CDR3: CASSQRGNNQPQHF. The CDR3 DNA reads TGTGCCAGCAGCCAACGGGGGAATAATCAGCCCCAGCATTTT.

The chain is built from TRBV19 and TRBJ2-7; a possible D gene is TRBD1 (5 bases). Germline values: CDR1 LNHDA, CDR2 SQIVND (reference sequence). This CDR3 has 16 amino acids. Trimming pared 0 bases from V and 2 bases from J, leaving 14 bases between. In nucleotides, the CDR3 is TGTGCCAGTAGTATAGATCACGCAGGGAACCCCTACGAGCAGTACTTC. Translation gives CASSIDHAGNPYEQYF.

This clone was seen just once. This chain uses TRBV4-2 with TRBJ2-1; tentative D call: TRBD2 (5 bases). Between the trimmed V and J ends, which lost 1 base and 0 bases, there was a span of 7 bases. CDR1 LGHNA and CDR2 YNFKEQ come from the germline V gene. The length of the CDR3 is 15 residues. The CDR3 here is CASSQGESSYNEQFF. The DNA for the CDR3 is TGTGCCAGCAGCCAAGGGGAGAGCTCCTACAATGAGCAGTTCTTC.

The CDR3 coding sequence is TGTGCCAGCAGTTCCCCGTTCTACGAGCAGTACTTC. This codes for CASSSPFYEQYF. This rearrangement joins TRBV28 to TRBJ2-7; D gene uncertain. CDR1 and CDR2 from the germline V gene are MDHEN and SYDVKM. Trimming removed 4 bases from V and 3 bases from J, with 7 bases in between. The length of the CDR3 is 12 residues.

CDR3 in amino acids: CASRRTNSDMGPQHF. Here the CDR3 DNA reads TGTGCCAGCAGACGCACTAACAGCGACATGGGGCCCCAGCATTTT. The chain employs TRBV6-5 and TRBJ1-5; no clear D. CDR3 size: 15 residues. In germline, CDR1 is MNHEY, CDR2 SVGAGI. Trimming removed 6 bases from V and 9 bases from J, with 21 bases in between.

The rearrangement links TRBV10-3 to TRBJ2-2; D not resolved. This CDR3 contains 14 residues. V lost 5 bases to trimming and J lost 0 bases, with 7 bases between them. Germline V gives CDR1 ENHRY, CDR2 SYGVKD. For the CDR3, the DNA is TGTGCCATCAGTCCTACCCCGAACACCGGGGAGCTGTTTTTT. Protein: CAISPTPNTGELFF.

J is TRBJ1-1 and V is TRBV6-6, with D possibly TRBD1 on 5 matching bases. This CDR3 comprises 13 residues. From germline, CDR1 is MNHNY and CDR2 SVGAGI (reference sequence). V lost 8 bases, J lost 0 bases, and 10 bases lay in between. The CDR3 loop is CASAKGMNTEAFF. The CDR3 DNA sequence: TGTGCCAGCGCCAAGGGGATGAACACTGAAGCTTTCTTT.

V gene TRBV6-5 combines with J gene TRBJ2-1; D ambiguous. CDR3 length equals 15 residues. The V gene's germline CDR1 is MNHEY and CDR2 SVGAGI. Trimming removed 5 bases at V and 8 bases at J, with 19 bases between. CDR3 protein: CASSPQSQWADEQFF. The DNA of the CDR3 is TGTGCCAGCAGTCCCCAGTCCCAATGGGCGGATGAGCAGTTCTTC.

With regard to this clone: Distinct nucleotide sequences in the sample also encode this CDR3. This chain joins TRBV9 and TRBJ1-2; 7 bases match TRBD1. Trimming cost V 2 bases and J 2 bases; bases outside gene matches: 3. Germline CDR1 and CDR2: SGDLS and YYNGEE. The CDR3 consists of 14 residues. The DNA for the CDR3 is TGTGCCAGCAGCGTTGGGGACAGCAACTATGGCTACACCTTC. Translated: CASSVGDSNYGYTF.

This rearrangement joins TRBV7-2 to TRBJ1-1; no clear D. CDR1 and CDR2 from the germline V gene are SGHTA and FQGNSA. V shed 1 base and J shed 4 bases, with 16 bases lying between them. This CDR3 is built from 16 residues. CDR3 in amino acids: CASSLGFGFRPTEAFF. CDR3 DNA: TGTGCCAGCAGCTTAGGGTTTGGATTCCGCCCCACTGAAGCTTTCTTT.

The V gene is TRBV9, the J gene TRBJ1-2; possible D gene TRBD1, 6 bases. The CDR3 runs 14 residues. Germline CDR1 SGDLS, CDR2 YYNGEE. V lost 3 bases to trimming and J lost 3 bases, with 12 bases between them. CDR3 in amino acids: CASSGDTQYYGYTF. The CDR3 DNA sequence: TGTGCCAGCAGCGGGGACACGCAGTACTATGGCTACACCTTC.

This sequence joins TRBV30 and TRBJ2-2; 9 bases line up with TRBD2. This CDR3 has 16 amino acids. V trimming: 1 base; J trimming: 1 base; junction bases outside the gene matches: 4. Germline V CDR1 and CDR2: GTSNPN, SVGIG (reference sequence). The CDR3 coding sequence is TGTGCCTGGAGTGGCCTAGCGGGGTGGAACACCGGGGAGCTGTTTTTT. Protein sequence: CAWSGLAGWNTGELFF.

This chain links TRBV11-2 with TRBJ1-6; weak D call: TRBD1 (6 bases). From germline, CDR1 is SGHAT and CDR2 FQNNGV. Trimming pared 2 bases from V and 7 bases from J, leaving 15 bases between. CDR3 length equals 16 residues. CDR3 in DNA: TGTGCCAGCAGCTTAAGAGTGAGGGGGATGAATTCACCCCTCCACTTT. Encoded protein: CASSLRVRGMNSPLHF.

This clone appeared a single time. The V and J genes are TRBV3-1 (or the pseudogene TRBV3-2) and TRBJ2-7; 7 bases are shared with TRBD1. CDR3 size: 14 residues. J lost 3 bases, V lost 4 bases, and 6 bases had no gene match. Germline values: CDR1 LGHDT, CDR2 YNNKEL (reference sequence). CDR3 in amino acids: CASSPGTVNYEQYF. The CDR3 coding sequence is TGTGCCAGCAGCCCCGGGACAGTTAACTACGAGCAGTACTTC.

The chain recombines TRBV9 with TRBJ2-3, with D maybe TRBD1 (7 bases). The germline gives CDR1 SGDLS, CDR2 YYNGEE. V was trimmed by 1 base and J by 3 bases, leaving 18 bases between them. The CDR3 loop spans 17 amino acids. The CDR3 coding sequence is TGTGCCAGCAGCGTAAAAACCGGGGGCAGGGGGACAGATACGCAGTATTTT. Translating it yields CASSVKTGGRGTDTQYF.

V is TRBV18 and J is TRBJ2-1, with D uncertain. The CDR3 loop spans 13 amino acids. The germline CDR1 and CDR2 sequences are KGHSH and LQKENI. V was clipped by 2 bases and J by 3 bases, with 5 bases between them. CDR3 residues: CASSPGDYNEQFF. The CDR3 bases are TGTGCCAGCTCACCAGGGGACTACAATGAGCAGTTCTTC.

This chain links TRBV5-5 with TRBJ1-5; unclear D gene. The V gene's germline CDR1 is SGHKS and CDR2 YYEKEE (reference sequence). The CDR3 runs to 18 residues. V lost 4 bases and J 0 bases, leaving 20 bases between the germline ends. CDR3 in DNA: TGTGCCAGCAGCAAAACCGGGCCACAGATCTATAGCAATCAGCCCCAGCATTTT. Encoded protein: CASSKTGPQIYSNQPQHF.

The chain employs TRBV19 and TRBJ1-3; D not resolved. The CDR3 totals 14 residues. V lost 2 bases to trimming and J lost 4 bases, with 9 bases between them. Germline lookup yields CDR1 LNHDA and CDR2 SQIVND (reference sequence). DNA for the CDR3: TGTGCCAGTAGTATAATTGGTGGAGGAAACACCATATATTTT. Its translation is CASSIIGGGNTIYF.

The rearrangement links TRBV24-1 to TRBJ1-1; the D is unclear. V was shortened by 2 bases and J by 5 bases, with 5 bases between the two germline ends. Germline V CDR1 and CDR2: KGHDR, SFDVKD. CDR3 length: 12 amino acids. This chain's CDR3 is CATSDYGTEAFF. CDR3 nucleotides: TGTGCCACCAGTGATTACGGAACTGAAGCTTTCTTT.

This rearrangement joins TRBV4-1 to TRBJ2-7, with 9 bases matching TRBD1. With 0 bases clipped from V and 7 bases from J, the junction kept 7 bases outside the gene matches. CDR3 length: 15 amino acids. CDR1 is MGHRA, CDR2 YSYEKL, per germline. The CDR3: CASSQEGTGGWEQYF. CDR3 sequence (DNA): TGCGCCAGCAGCCAAGAGGGCACAGGGGGCTGGGAGCAGTACTTC.

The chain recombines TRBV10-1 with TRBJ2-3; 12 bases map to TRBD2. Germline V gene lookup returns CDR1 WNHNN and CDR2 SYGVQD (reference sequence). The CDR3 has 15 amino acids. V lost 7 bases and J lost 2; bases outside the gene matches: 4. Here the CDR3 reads CASTRLAGATDTQYF. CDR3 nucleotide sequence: TGCGCCAGCACCCGACTAGCGGGAGCCACAGATACGCAGTATTTT.

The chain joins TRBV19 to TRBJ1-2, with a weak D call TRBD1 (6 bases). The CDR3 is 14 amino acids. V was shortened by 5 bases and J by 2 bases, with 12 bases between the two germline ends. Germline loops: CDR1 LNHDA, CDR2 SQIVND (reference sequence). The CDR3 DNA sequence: TGTGCCAGTAGTGTCCATACAGGGAACTATGGCTACACCTTC. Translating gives CASSVHTGNYGYTF.